The next 20 T cell receptor beta chains were all read from a single sample in a study of CD8+ T cells in alopecia areata. cDNA serving as the sequencing template came from extracted, reverse transcribed RNA. Libraries were prepared by immunoSEQ multiplex PCR; TCRdb keeps only in-frame clonotypes and omits some of them. The sample yields under 200,000 clones, about 60% seen once. Treatment specified: oral pan-JAK inhibitor, 5-10 mg twice daily. This material consisted of CD4+ T cells sorted from blood, taken at week 24, from a patient treated with tofacitinib. The receptors were sampled from a human donor with alopecia areata.

The CDR3 sequence: CASSLGPGNSPLHF. The CDR3 DNA reads as TGTGCCAGCAGCCTGGGACCGGGGAATTCACCCCTCCACTTT. The chain links TRBV6-5 to TRBJ1-6; possible D gene TRBD1, 5 bases. The CDR3 is 14 amino acids. V dropped 6 bases and J dropped 7 bases, with 13 bases sitting between them. The germline V gene encodes CDR1 MNHEY and CDR2 SVGAGI.

CDR3 in amino acids: CATSREGQGSYQPQHF. CDR3 coding DNA: TGTGCCACCAGCAGAGAGGGACAGGGGAGTTATCAGCCCCAGCATTTT. The V gene is TRBV15, the J gene TRBJ1-5; 10 nucleotides line up with TRBD1. Germline V gives CDR1 LNHNV, CDR2 YYDKDF (reference sequence). The CDR3 is 16 amino acids. V lost 0 bases to trimming and J lost 5 bases; unmatched junction nucleotides: 4.

J is TRBJ1-6 and V is TRBV30; 7 bases are shared with TRBD1. The J segment lost 4 bases and the V segment lost 3 bases, leaving 6 bases of the junction unmatched. The germline V gene has CDR1 GTSNPN and CDR2 SVGIG (reference sequence). The CDR3 is made up of 15 amino acids. The DNA for the CDR3 is TGTGCCTGGAGGGTTACGGGACAGTATAATTCACCCCTCCACTTT. Amino acids: CAWRVTGQYNSPLHF.

The gene calls are TRBV29-1 and TRBJ1-5; D remains ambiguous. Between the trimmed V and J ends, which lost 4 bases and 1 base, there was a span of 8 bases. The CDR3 runs 13 residues. In germline, CDR1 is SQVTM, CDR2 ANQGSEA. The CDR3 region is CSVVSGSNQPQHF. The DNA of the CDR3 is TGCAGCGTTGTATCGGGGAGCAATCAGCCCCAGCATTTT.

The J gene is TRBJ1-1, the V gene TRBV29-1, with 7 positions matching TRBD1. This CDR3 spans 12 amino acids. Trimming took 7 bases from V and 1 from J; bases not matched to a gene: 3. Germline V gene data show CDR1 as SQVTM and CDR2 as ANQGSEA. CDR3 residues: CSAYRGNTEAFF. The CDR3 DNA follows: TGCAGCGCTTACAGGGGGAACACTGAAGCTTTCTTT.

The rearrangement links TRBV23-1 to TRBJ2-1; D not certain. TRBV23-1 is reported as an ORF; its role is uncertain. V shed 3 bases and J shed 3 bases, with 12 bases lying between them. The length of the CDR3 is 15 residues. CDR3 coding DNA: TGCGCCAGCAGTCACCTCCGACTCGGCTACAATGAGCAGTTCTTC. Translated, it gives CASSHLRLGYNEQFF.

This chain uses TRBV30 with TRBJ2-7; D is unclear. Germline V gene data show CDR1 as GTSNPN and CDR2 as SVGIG (reference sequence). Trimming took 0 bases from V and 2 from J, leaving 5 bases between them. CDR3 size: 12 residues. This CDR3 reads CAWSVSAYEQYF. The CDR3 DNA is TGTGCCTGGAGTGTATCGGCCTACGAGCAGTACTTC. Full variable domain (rest looked up from reference TRBV30 and TRBJ2-7): SQTIHQWPATLVQPVGSPLSLECTVEGTSNPNLYWYRQAAGRGLQLLFYSVGIGQISSEVPQNLSASRPQDRQFILSSKKLLLSDSGFYLCAWSVSAYEQYFGPGTRLTVT.

The rearrangement uses TRBV5-1 and TRBJ2-5, with a weak D call TRBD1 (6 bases). Germline CDR1 SGHRS, CDR2 YFSETQ. The germline V and J ends were trimmed by 7 bases and 5 bases, with 15 bases remaining between them. The CDR3 runs to 13 residues. CDR3 in DNA: TGCGCCAGCGGTGGGGGCCGGCGGGAGACCCAGTACTTC. Protein: CASGGGRRETQYF.

This clone turned up a few times. This chain uses TRBV25-1 with TRBJ2-2, with 7 bases that match TRBD1. This CDR3 spans 15 amino acids. CDR1 is MGHDK and CDR2 is SYGVNS in the germline V gene. V was clipped by 3 bases and J by 5 bases; unmatched bases: 6. CDR3 sequence (DNA): TGTGCCAGCAGTGACCCACAGGGGTGGACCGGGGAGCTGTTTTTT. Protein: CASSDPQGWTGELFF.

The chain combines TRBV10-1 with TRBJ1-2; 11 nucleotides match TRBD1. J lost 13 bases, V lost 6 bases, and 7 bases had no gene match. Germline CDR1 WNHNN, CDR2 SYGVQD (reference sequence). This CDR3 spans 12 amino acids. CDR3 protein: CASSAGTGGRTF. The DNA of the CDR3 is TGCGCCAGCAGCGCCGGGACAGGGGGTCGCACCTTC.

The CDR3 coding sequence is TGTGCCAGCAGGATCGGACAGGGGGTTAACTATGGCTACACCTTC. Its protein product is CASRIGQGVNYGYTF. The genes are TRBV6-1 and TRBJ1-2; TRBD1 matches at 10 bases. CDR3 size: 15 residues. J was trimmed by 1 base and V by 6 bases; bases with no gene match: 5. Looked up from germline, CDR1 is MNHNS and CDR2 is SASEGT.

The gene calls are TRBV18 and TRBJ1-5, with D possibly matching TRBD1 (6 bases). Germline CDR1 KGHSH, CDR2 LQKENI. V was shortened by 6 bases and J by 1 base, with 16 bases between the two germline ends. The CDR3 contains 16 residues. CDR3 DNA: TGTGCCAGCTCTCGGGCGGGGGCACGGAGCAATCAGCCCCAGCATTTT. Translating gives CASSRAGARSNQPQHF. The entire variable domain, with the rest obtained from reference TRBV18 and TRBJ1-5, is as follows: NAGVMQNPRHLVRRRGQEARLRCSPMKGHSHVYWYRQLPEEGLKFMVYLQKENIIDESGMPKERFSAEFPKEGPSILRIQQVVRGDSAAYFCASSRAGARSNQPQHFGDGTRLSIL.

The V and J genes are TRBV29-1 and TRBJ2-1; TRBD1 matches 7 bases. The CDR3 loop spans 13 amino acids. The germline V gene has CDR1 SQVTM and CDR2 ANQGSEA. Trimming took 6 bases from V and 4 from J; bases not matched to a gene: 6. The CDR3, as DNA: TGCAGCGTCCATGAGGGACAGTACAATGAGCAGTTCTTC. Encoded protein: CSVHEGQYNEQFF.

The V call is TRBV23-1, the J call TRBJ1-4; D is undetermined. TRBV23-1 is reported as an ORF; its role is uncertain. Trimming stripped 8 bases from V and 5 bases from J, with 6 bases between. This CDR3 has 11 residues. CDR3 in DNA: TGCGCCAGCTGCCCCAATGAAAAACTGTTTTTT. The encoded protein is CASCPNEKLFF.

The V gene is TRBV7-2, the J gene TRBJ2-5, with a tentative D call TRBD2 (7 bases). The length of the CDR3 is 18 residues. CDR1 SGHTA and CDR2 FQGNSA come from the germline V gene. The V and J ends lost 1 base and 0 bases respectively, with 18 bases between them. The CDR3 DNA reads as TGTGCCAGCAGCTTAGTTGGCGGGGGCTCCTCGTACCAAGAGACCCAGTACTTC. Translated, it gives CASSLVGGGSSYQETQYF.

The chain recombines TRBV5-8 with TRBJ2-3; perhaps D is TRBD1 or TRBD2 (5 bases each). Trimming took off 3 bases at V and 2 bases at J, with 13 bases between the two ends. Germline CDR1 is SGHTS and CDR2 is YDEGEE. This CDR3 is 15 amino acids long. In nucleotides, the CDR3 is TGTGCCAGCAGCTCCTCCGGGACGCACACAGATACGCAGTATTTT. Encoded protein: CASSSSGTHTDTQYF.

The chain couples TRBV11-3 to TRBJ2-5; a possible D gene is TRBD1 (6 bases). Trimming took 4 bases from V and 4 from J, leaving 13 bases between them. Germline loops: CDR1 SGHNT, CDR2 YENEEA. CDR3 length equals 14 residues. This chain's CDR3 is CASSSEGGPETQYF. CDR3 nucleotides: TGTGCCAGCAGCTCAGAAGGGGGTCCAGAGACCCAGTACTTC.

This rearrangement joins TRBV30 to TRBJ2-3, with 9 bases aligning to TRBD2. Germline CDR1 and CDR2: GTSNPN and SVGIG (reference sequence). V lost 2 bases to trimming and J lost 2 bases; unmatched junction nucleotides: 11. The CDR3 has 17 residues. The CDR3 reads CAWSPSAGGLFTDTQYF. For the CDR3, the DNA is TGTGCCTGGAGTCCCTCAGCGGGGGGCTTATTCACAGATACGCAGTATTTT.

The CDR3 sequence is CASSPATVQPQHF. The CDR3, as DNA: TGTGCCAGCTCACCGGCGACGGTTCAGCCCCAGCATTTT. The chain links TRBV18 to TRBJ1-5, with D unresolved. Trimming stripped 3 bases from V and 6 bases from J, with 9 bases between. Germline CDR1 is KGHSH and CDR2 is LQKENI. This CDR3 is built from 13 residues.

V usage is TRBV2 and J usage is TRBJ1-1, with D maybe TRBD1 (6 bases). V lost 6 bases and J 0 bases, leaving 20 bases between the germline ends. The CDR3 totals 17 residues. Germline V lookup: CDR1 SNHLY, CDR2 FYNNEI. Here the CDR3 DNA reads TGTGCCAGCAGATTACCGGGCCAGGGGATCATGAACACTGAAGCTTTCTTT. Its protein product is CASRLPGQGIMNTEAFF.